This T cell receptor beta chain was sequenced in a study of CD8 T cells in Susac syndrome. Sequencing of TCR beta was performed on blood CD8+ T cells and on blood CD4+ T cells. There are 15 residues in the CDR3. Germline values: CDR1 DFQATT, CDR2 SNEGSKA (reference sequence). V was clipped by 2 bases and J by 0 bases, with 8 bases between them. RNA was extracted with the RNeasy kit, and a quantity of 0.5 to 1 ug was reverse transcribed using random hexamers. Across 54 Vbeta and 13 Jbeta, immunoSEQ multiplex PCR amplified TCR beta CDR3. TCRdb passed the immunoSEQ multiplex PCR reads through MiXCR, listing each CDR3 protein once. Of 150,000 to 200,000 distinct CDR3 sequences listed, around 94% are singletons.

Input material: CD4+ T cells from PBMCs. This receptor was taken from a human donor with Susac syndrome. The V gene is TRBV20-1, the J gene TRBJ2-6, with D perhaps TRBD2 (5 bases). The CDR3 sequence is CSARSGSSGANVLTF. For the CDR3, the DNA is TGCAGTGCTAGATCTGGGAGCTCTGGGGCCAACGTCCTGACTTTC.